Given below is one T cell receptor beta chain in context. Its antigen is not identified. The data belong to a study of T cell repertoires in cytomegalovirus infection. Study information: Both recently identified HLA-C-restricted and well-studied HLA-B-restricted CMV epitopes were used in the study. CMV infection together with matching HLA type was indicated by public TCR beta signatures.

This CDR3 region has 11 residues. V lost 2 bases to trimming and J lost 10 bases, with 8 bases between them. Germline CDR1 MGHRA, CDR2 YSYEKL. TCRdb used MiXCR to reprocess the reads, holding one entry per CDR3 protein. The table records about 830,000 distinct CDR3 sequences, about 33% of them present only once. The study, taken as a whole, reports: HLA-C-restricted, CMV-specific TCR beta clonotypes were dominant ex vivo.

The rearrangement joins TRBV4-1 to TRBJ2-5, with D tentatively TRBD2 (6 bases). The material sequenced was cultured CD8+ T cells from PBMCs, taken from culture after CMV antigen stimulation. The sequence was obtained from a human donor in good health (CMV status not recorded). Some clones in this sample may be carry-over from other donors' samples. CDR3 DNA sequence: TGCGCCAGCAGCCAAATGGGACTCCAGTACTTC. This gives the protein CASSQMGLQYF.